One and the same sample provided the 4 T cell receptor beta chains below, sequenced in a study of cytomegalovirus exposure and HLA in healthy donors. The study ran its PCR with 60 Vbeta and 13 Jbeta primers. Clones were sequenced by immunoSEQ multiplex PCR, and TCRdb holds only the in-frame ones, with some missing. This table holds about 120,000 clones, about 75% found once. The sample consisted of PBMCs. These TCRs come from a woman aged 40 to 50 in good health and CMV-seropositive.

V is TRBV2 and J is TRBJ1-4; TRBD1 matches 7 bases. The CDR3 extends over 13 amino acids. From germline, CDR1 is SNHLY and CDR2 FYNNEI. J lost 6 bases, V lost 6 bases, and 4 bases had no gene match. The CDR3 here is CASRGRGDEKLFF. The DNA of the CDR3 is TGTGCCAGCAGGGGCAGGGGGGATGAAAAACTGTTTTTT.

The gene calls are TRBV6-1 and TRBJ2-7, with D hard to call. This CDR3 contains 12 residues. The V end was cut by 5 bases, the J end by 11 bases, with 16 bases between. The germline V gene encodes CDR1 MNHNS and CDR2 SASEGT. In DNA form, the CDR3 reads TGTGCCAGCAGTCCCAATTACGGTGTGGAGTACTTC. Translation gives CASSPNYGVEYF.

The genes are TRBV5-6 and TRBJ2-7; 10 nucleotides agree with TRBD2. The length of the CDR3 is 18 residues. CDR1 and CDR2 (germline): SGHDT, YYEEEE. V lost 4 bases and J lost 6; bases outside the gene matches: 19. Here the CDR3 reads CASSGFGLAELPYREQYF. The CDR3 nucleotides read TGTGCCAGCAGCGGCTTCGGACTAGCGGAACTACCCTACCGCGAGCAGTACTTC.

The genes are TRBV27 and TRBJ1-2, with D maybe TRBD1 (5 bases). V was cut by 5 bases and J by 4 bases, with 17 bases left in between. Germline CDR1 and CDR2: MNHEY and SMNVEV (reference sequence). The CDR3 consists of 15 residues. DNA for the CDR3: TGTGCCAGCAGTGAGGTGGGGGGAATAGTCTATGGCTACACCTTC. Translated: CASSEVGGIVYGYTF.